This T cell receptor (beta chain) was obtained from a study of blood T cells in healthy people across ages. The V gene lost 1 base and the J gene lost 0 bases, with 21 bases spanning the gap. Looked up from germline, CDR1 is LGHNA and CDR2 is YSLEER. The CDR3 covers 19 residues. Through a sample-barcoded 5' primer and a J-beta primer mix, a second PCR was run for 7 to 11 cycles. Each CDR3 protein is one row after TCRdb ran MiXCR on the 5' RACE reads. The table includes about 800,000 distinct CDR3 sequences, about three fifths detected once. Sequences were obtained from blood. This TCR was recovered from a man aged 25-40 years in good health. The genes are TRBV4-3 and TRBJ2-5; D remains unclear. CDR3 protein: CASSQAVVAHASYQETQYF. CDR3 in DNA: TGCGCCAGCAGCCAAGCTGTCGTGGCCCATGCAAGTTACCAAGAGACCCAGTACTTC.